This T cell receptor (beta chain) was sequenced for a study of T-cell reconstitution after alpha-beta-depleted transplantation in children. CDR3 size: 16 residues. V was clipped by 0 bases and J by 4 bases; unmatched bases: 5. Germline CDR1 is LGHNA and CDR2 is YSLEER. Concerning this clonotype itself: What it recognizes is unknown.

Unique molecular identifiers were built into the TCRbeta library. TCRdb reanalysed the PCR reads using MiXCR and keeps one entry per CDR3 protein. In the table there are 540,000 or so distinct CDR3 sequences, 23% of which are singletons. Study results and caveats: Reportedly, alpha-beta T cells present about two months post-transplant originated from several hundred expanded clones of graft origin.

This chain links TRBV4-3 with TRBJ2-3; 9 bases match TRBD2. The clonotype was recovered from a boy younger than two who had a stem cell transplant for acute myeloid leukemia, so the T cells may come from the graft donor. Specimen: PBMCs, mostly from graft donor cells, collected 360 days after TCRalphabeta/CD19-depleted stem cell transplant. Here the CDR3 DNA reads TGCGCCAGCAGCCAAGACAGCGGGGGGTACCCAGATACGCAGTATTTT. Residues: CASSQDSGGYPDTQYF.